The source of this TCR beta chain is a study of neurological immune-mediated disorders (dated 2019 in TCRdb). Looking at the study overall: Among the approximately 35 multiple sclerosis patients, 31 had relapsing-remitting MS and 3 had secondary progressive MS. The cohort comprised about 68 subjects: about 14 HAM/TSP patients, approximately 34 multiple sclerosis patients and about 20 healthy controls. Alongside PBMC samples, the set of more than 85 TCR-beta libraries contained longitudinal samples, technical triplicates, and paired CD4+ and CD8+ T-cell subsets that had been sorted. The study compared peripheral blood TCR-beta repertoires of HTLV-I-associated myelopathy (HAM/TSP) patients, multiple sclerosis patients and healthy controls using UMI-based sequencing. The investigation overall reported the following: No association of the MS cluster with clinical or MRI features was observed, and the need for larger cohorts was stated by the authors. In phylogenetic analysis, the repertoires of 18 of 34 MS patients grouped into a cluster of related CDR3 sequences, which suggests a possible signature at the repertoire level. Expanded clones from different subjects shared no identical CDR3 amino acid sequences, which suggests that TCR-beta repertoires were private in all groups. TCR clonal expansion was highest in HAM/TSP patients and lowest in MS patients, with MS patients falling below even healthy controls.

To synthesize cDNA, template-switch 5'RACE was performed with a primer carrying a 10-nucleotide random unique molecular identifier so that each TCR transcript was tagged. Over 170 million TCR-beta sequences, covering 15-18 subjects, were produced in each sequencing run. The RNeasy kit was used for extraction of total RNA. The KAPA Real-time Library Amplification kit was used to amplify TCR-beta VDJ regions with primers targeting the TCR constant region and the 5'RACE anchor. Sample indexes and Illumina adaptors were added in a first PCR, and a second PCR then increased library yield. After Ampure bead purification, the TCR product of roughly 650 bp was size-selected on a 2% E-gel SizeSelection system. Before pooling, library quality was assessed on a Bioanalyzer, concentration was determined with Qubit, and library quantification was performed with the Kapa Library Quantification kit. An Illumina HiSeq 2500 sequenced the libraries paired-end 2 x 150 bp. To increase sequence diversity, roughly 24-32% phiX was spiked into each library pool. In the paper's pipeline: Quality-filtered reads were processed with the UMI-based MiGEC pipeline, which removed over 75% of raw TCR sequences during error correction. IMGT germline references were used for aligning VDJ genes, and each clonotype was defined as a unique CDR3 amino acid sequence together with its V-J genes. VDJtools evaluated clonal expansion, Shannon diversity and CDR3 relatedness (CalcPairwiseDistances, ClusterSamples); CLCbio workbench built phylogenetic trees. A clone was classed as expanded if it had 8 or more unique UMIs, a cutoff based on coefficient-of-variation modelling across technical triplicates. The public reads were reprocessed in TCRdb via fastp at Q25 and MiXCR, keeping in-frame beta chains. Every CDR3 protein is listed once, alongside the most common genes and DNA of its rows. TCRdb, not the original authors, processed these V and J calls. The sample table lists 80,000 to 95,000 distinct CDR3 sequences, under 4.5% of them with a count of one. 2.5% to 3% of the sample rests with the top ten.

In its sample, this clonotype was seen many times. Its antigen is not yet known. Per-base quality was not reported, and no clone a single base away is much larger than it. Inclusive of the bounding cysteine and phenylalanine, the CDR3 is 13 residues long. Kept here is only the CDR3 DNA, which spans 39 bases and is read in frame from base 1. The germline V gene gives CDR1 as LGHNA and CDR2 as YSLEER. V drops 3 bases and J drops 6 bases, leaving 11 bases in between. For the unsorted PBMC libraries, 2 million PBMCs were stored in RNAlater at -80 degrees C until RNA extraction and were used to generate the libraries. The multiple sclerosis patients were enrolled in a US clinical protocol that evaluated disease progression with magnetic resonance imaging. Peripheral blood was subjected to Ficoll-Hypaque density gradient centrifugation to isolate PBMCs, which were then cryopreserved in liquid nitrogen.

Specimen: PBMCs. Recombination joined TRBV4-3 with TRBJ1-2, and perhaps TRBD1 as D gene, on 5 matching bases. This TCR came from a woman aged 50 to 60 with multiple sclerosis. The CDR3 loop reads CASSQNRNDGYTF. The DNA reads TGCGCCAGCAGCCAGAACAGGAATGATGGCTACACCTTC.